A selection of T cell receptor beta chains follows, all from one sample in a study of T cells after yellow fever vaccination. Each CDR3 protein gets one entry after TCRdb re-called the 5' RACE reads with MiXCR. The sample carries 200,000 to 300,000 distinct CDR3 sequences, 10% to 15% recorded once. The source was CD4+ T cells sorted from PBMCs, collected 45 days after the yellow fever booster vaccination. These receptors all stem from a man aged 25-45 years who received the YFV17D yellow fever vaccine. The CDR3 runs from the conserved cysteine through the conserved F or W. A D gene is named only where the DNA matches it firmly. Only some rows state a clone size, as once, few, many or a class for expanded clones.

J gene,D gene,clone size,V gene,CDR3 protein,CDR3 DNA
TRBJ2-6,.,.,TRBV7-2,CASSPWGRAGGANVLTF,TGTGCCAGCAGCCCCTGGGGCAGGGCTGGTGGGGCCAACGTCCTGACTTTC
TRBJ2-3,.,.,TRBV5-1,CASSLGHIATDTQYF,TGCGCCAGCAGCTTGGGACATATAGCGACAGATACGCAGTATTTT
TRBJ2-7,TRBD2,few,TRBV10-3,CAISESTLGGSSYEQYF,TGTGCCATCAGTGAGTCGACTTTGGGCGGGAGCTCCTACGAGCAGTACTTC
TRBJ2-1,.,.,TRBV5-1,CASSLYPSSYNEQFF,TGCGCCAGCAGCTTGTACCCCAGCTCCTACAATGAGCAGTTCTTC
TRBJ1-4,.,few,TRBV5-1,CASSETGPRSEKLFF,TGCGCCAGCAGCGAGACAGGCCCTCGCTCGGAAAAACTGTTTTTT
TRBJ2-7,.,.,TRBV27,CASSSFPPLNEQYF,TGTGCCAGCAGTTCCTTCCCACCCTTGAACGAGCAGTACTTC
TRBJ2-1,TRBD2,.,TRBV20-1,CSARGTSRYNEQFF,TGCAGTGCTAGAGGGACTAGCAGGTACAATGAGCAGTTCTTC
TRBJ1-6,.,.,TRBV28,CASSTGLGSSPLHF,TGTGCCAGCAGTACGGGCCTGGGCAGTTCACCCCTCCACTTT
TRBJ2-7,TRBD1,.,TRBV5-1,CASSLPGQGTSEQYF,TGCGCCAGCAGCTTGCCGGGACAGGGGACGTCCGAGCAGTACTTC
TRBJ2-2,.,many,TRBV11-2,CASSESYPGELFF,TGTGCCAGCAGCGAAAGTTACCCCGGGGAGCTGTTTTTT
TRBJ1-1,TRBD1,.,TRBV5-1,CASSWVGTDMNTEAFF,TGCGCCAGCAGCTGGGTTGGGACAGACATGAACACTGAAGCTTTCTTT
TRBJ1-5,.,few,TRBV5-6,CASSRRGGNQPQHF,TGTGCCAGCAGCAGGAGAGGTGGCAATCAGCCCCAGCATTTT
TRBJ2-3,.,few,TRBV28,CASSINVGDTQYF,TGTGCCAGCAGTATCAATGTTGGGGATACGCAGTATTTT
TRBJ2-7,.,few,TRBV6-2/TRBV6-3,CASRRLGQEYEQYF,TGTGCCAGCAGGCGACTGGGACAAGAATACGAGCAGTACTTC
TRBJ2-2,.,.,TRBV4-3,CASQAGWTGELFF,TGCGCCAGCCAGGCAGGGTGGACCGGGGAGCTGTTTTTT
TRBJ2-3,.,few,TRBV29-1,CSVLRTDTQYF,TGCAGCGTTTTACGGACAGATACGCAGTATTTT
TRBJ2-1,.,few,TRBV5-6,CASSRLAATGDNEQFF,TGTGCCAGCAGCAGATTAGCGGCCACGGGTGACAATGAGCAGTTCTTC